This T cell receptor beta chain was retrieved from a study of T cell responses to AZD1222 COVID-19 vaccine. Details on this clone: Its antigen is still unknown.

Profiled with immunoSEQ multiplex PCR; TCRdb holds only in-frame clones, not every one. Counted here are 95,000 to 100,000 clones, roughly nine tenths occurring once; the ten biggest clones make up 6.5% to 10%. Findings of the study overall: No day 14 peak samples; only post-peak repertoires were characterized. It should be noted that donors were predominantly white British and more often female, and clonal diversity was possibly underestimated. In the spike-specific TCR repertoire, nearly half reportedly target unmutated variant regions.

In germline, CDR1 is SGHRS, CDR2 YFSETQ. The V segment lost 5 bases and the J segment 4 bases; nucleotides outside the gene matches: 4. The CDR3 sequence is 14 residues long. The analysis combined second doses at about 4 or about 12 weeks. This sequence joins TRBV5-1 and TRBJ2-1; 9 nucleotides align to TRBD2. The receptor was derived from an adult who received the AZD1222 COVID-19 vaccine. The specimen comprised peripheral blood, sampled 28 days after the second AZD1222 dose. The CDR3 protein is CASRLAGQYNEQFF. The CDR3 nucleotides read TGCGCCAGCAGGCTAGCGGGACAATACAATGAGCAGTTCTTC.